This entry lists 12 T cell receptor beta chains sequenced from one sample in a study of T-cell reconstitution after alpha-beta-depleted transplantation in children (dated by TCRdb to 2016 to 2017). To prepare the library, PCR was applied. The listed sequencing device is Illumina HiSeq 2500. TCR libraries were prepared with molecular barcoding, using unique molecular identifiers to normalize TCRbeta repertoire quantification. TCRdb itself trimmed the public reads at Q25 with fastp, ran MiXCR and retained productive beta chains. Identical CDR3 proteins give one entry, which carries the most common genes and DNA. The sample data list around 530,000 distinct CDR3 sequences, and about 31% of these were observed just once. The ten largest clones add up to 2% to 3% of the sample. The sample here was PBMCs from the stem cell graft donor, taken from the stem cell graft. The receptor set was obtained from a human donor who donated a stem cell graft to a child with aplastic anemia.

This sequence joins TRBV5-1 and TRBJ2-1; TRBD2 matches at 7 bases. The CDR3 is 16 residues long. Germline V lookup: CDR1 SGHRS, CDR2 YFSETQ. The ends lost 0 bases at V and 7 bases at J; junction bases unmatched: 10. The CDR3 protein is CASSLDSPGLGNEQFF. The CDR3 DNA follows: TGCGCCAGCAGCTTGGATAGTCCCGGACTAGGTAATGAGCAGTTCTTC. Combining the CDR3 with reference TRBV5-1 and TRBJ2-1 gives the whole variable domain KAGVTQTPRYLIKTRGQQVTLSCSPISGHRSVSWYQQTPGQGLQFLFEYFSETQRNKGNFPGRFSGRQFSNSRSEMNVSTLELGDSALYLCASSLDSPGLGNEQFFGPGTRLTVL.

The chain combines TRBV6-1 with TRBJ2-7; D is undetermined. V lost 5 bases and J 2 bases, leaving 13 bases between the germline ends. The germline V gene has CDR1 MNHNS and CDR2 SASEGT. The CDR3 spans 14 residues. In nucleotides, the CDR3 is TGTGCCAGCAGTAGCACAGTAATTACCTACGAGCAGTACGTC. This gives the protein CASSSTVITYEQYV.

The rearrangement joins TRBV7-9 to TRBJ2-2; unclear D gene. Trimming shortened V by 0 bases and J by 5 bases, and 10 bases separated the two germline ends. The CDR3 is made up of 15 amino acids. The germline V gene has CDR1 SEHNR and CDR2 FQNEAQ (reference sequence). The CDR3 protein is CASSLAHWPTGELFF. The CDR3 DNA sequence: TGTGCCAGCAGCTTAGCGCATTGGCCTACCGGGGAGCTGTTTTTT.

DNA of the CDR3: TGTGCCAGCGGGACGGAGGGGGCCTATGGCTACACCTTC. As protein: CASGTEGAYGYTF. The chain uses TRBV7-6 and TRBJ1-2; 7 positions match TRBD1. The CDR3 has 13 residues. The germline V gene has CDR1 SGHVS and CDR2 FNYEAQ. V trimming: 8 bases; J trimming: 4 bases; junction bases outside the gene matches: 7. The entire variable domain, with the rest obtained from reference TRBV7-6 and TRBJ1-2, is as follows: GAGVSQSPRYKVTKRGQDVALRCDPISGHVSLYWYRQALGQGPEFLTYFNYEAQQDKSGLPNDRFSAERPEGSISTLTIQRTEQRDSAMYRCASGTEGAYGYTFGSGTRLTVV.

This chain connects TRBV6-2 or TRBV6-3 to TRBJ1-1; 8 bases align to TRBD1. Germline CDR1 MNHEY, CDR2 SVGEGT. V gave up 4 bases and J gave up 8 bases; unmatched junction bases: 6. This CDR3 has 13 amino acids. CDR3 residues: CASSLRAGGEAFF. The CDR3, as DNA: TGTGCCAGCAGTTTAAGGGCAGGGGGCGAAGCTTTCTTT.

The chain links TRBV6-4 to TRBJ2-5, with TRBD2 matching over 7 bases. This CDR3 contains 13 residues. Trimming took 7 bases from V and 2 from J; bases not matched to a gene: 4. Germline-derived CDR1 and CDR2 are MRHNA and SNTAGT. CDR3 sequence: CASNAGEQETQYF. The DNA for the CDR3 is TGTGCCAGCAACGCGGGGGAACAAGAGACCCAGTACTTC.

In this sample, this clonotype turned up once. The V and J genes are TRBV6-5 and TRBJ2-7; possible D gene TRBD2, 7 bases. The V gene lost 5 bases and the J gene lost 0 bases, with 14 bases spanning the gap. There are 15 residues in the CDR3. The germline V gene encodes CDR1 MNHEY and CDR2 SVGAGI. This CDR3 is CASSPSAGASYEQYV. The CDR3 DNA reads TGTGCCAGCAGTCCCTCGGCGGGGGCCTCCTACGAGCAGTACGTC.

The chain recombines TRBV19 with TRBJ1-1; D is perhaps TRBD1 (6 bases). Deletions cut 4 bases from V and 6 bases from J, with 18 bases between. CDR3 length equals 15 residues. CDR1 is LNHDA, CDR2 SQIVND, per germline (reference sequence). DNA of the CDR3: TGTGCCAGTAGTACCACCGTGGGGGGCACGTCTGAAGCTTTCTTT. This codes for CASSTTVGGTSEAFF.

The chain carries TRBV20-1 and TRBJ1-2; TRBD1 matches at 9 bases. Germline lookup yields CDR1 DFQATT and CDR2 SNEGSKA (reference sequence). The trim removed 0 bases at V and 7 bases at J, leaving 6 bases unmatched. The CDR3 sequence is 14 residues long. This CDR3 is CSARDPGQGSGYTF. CDR3 bases: TGCAGTGCTAGAGATCCGGGACAGGGAAGTGGCTACACCTTC.

A few counts support this clonotype. This chain links TRBV18 with TRBJ1-1; D gene uncertain. V was shortened by 3 bases and J by 1 base, with 9 bases between the two germline ends. CDR1 KGHSH and CDR2 LQKENI come from the germline V gene. The CDR3 length is 14 residues. This CDR3 is CASSPGGKNTEAFF. CDR3 sequence (DNA): TGTGCCAGCTCACCTGGAGGAAAGAACACTGAAGCTTTCTTT.

The J gene is TRBJ2-3, the V gene TRBV9; D might be TRBD1 (6 bases). The V and J ends lost 1 base and 2 bases respectively, with 11 bases between them. The CDR3 is 15 amino acids. Germline CDR1 reads SGDLS; CDR2 reads YYNGEE. The CDR3 is CASSVFTGPTDTQYF. The CDR3 coding sequence is TGTGCCAGCAGCGTATTCACAGGGCCCACAGATACGCAGTATTTT.

This rearrangement joins TRBV7-9 to TRBJ2-4, with a tentative D call TRBD1 (5 bases). The CDR3 is 13 amino acids. Germline lookup yields CDR1 SEHNR and CDR2 FQNEAQ (reference sequence). V gave up 5 bases and J gave up 7 bases, with 12 bases separating them. The CDR3 region is CASSLQGSNIQYF. In DNA form, the CDR3 reads TGTGCCAGCAGCCTTCAGGGAAGCAACATTCAGTACTTC.